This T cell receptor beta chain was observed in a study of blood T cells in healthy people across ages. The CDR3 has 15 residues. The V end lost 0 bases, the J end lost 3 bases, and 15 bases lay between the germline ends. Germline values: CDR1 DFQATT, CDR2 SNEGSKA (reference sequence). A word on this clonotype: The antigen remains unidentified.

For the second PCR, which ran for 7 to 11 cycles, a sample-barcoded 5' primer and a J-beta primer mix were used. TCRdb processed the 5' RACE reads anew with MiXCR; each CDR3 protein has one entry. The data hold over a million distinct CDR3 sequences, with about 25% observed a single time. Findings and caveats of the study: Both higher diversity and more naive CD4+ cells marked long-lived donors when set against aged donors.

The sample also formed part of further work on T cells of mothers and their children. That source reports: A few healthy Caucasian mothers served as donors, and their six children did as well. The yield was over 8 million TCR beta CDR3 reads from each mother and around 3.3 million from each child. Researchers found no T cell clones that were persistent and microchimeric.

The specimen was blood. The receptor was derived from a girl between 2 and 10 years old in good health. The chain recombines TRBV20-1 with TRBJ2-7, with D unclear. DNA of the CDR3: TGCAGTGCTAGAGATCTCAGCGCAATAGACTACGAGCAGTACTTC. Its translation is CSARDLSAIDYEQYF.